This T cell receptor (beta chain) was sequenced in a study of blood T cell repertoires in COVID-19. Overall study: Sources were T cells, B-cell-depleted T cells, or PBMCs; the material itself was cDNA or gDNA.

Produced via immunoSEQ multiplex PCR; TCRdb's table is partial and in-frame only. The sample comprises about 430,000 clones, roughly 84% of which are singletons, and 1.4% to 1.5% rests with the top ten. Germline V gives CDR1 MGHRA, CDR2 YSYEKL. After removal of 0 bases from V and 7 bases from J, the junction contained 5 bases not matched to a gene. There are 16 residues in the CDR3. This clone was observed a few times. The receptor was isolated from a woman aged 18-35 years who had been exposed to COVID-19. Sequenced: PBMCs or T cells enriched from blood (not recorded which). The gene calls are TRBV4-1 and TRBJ2-3, with TRBD2 matching over 12 bases. The CDR3 sequence: CASSQELAGGGNTQYF. In nucleotides, the CDR3 is TGCGCCAGCAGCCAAGAGCTAGCGGGGGGGGGAAATACGCAGTATTTT.